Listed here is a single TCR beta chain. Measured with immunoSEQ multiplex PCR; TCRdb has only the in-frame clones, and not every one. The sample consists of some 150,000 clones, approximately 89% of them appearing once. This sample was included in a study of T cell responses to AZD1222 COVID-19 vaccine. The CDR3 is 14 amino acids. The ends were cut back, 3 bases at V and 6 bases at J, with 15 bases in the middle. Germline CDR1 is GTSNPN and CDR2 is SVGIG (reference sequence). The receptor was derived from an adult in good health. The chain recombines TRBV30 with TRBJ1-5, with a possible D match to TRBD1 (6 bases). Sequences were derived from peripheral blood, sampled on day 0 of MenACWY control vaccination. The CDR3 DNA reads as TGTGCCTGGAGCCCCAAGACAGGAGGTCAGCCCCAGCATTTT. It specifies CAWSPKTGGQPQHF.